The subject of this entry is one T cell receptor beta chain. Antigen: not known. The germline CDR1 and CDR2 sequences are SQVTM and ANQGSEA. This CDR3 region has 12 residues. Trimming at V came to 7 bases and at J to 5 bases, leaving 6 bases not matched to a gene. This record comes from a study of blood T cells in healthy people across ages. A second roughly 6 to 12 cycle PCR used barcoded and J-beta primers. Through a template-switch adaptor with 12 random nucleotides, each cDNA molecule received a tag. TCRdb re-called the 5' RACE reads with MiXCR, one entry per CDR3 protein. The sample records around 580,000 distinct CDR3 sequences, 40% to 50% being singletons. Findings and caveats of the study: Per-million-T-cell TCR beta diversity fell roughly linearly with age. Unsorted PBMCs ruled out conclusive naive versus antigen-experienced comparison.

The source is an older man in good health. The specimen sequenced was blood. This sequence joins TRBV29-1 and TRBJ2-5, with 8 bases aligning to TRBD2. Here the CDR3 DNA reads TGCAGCGCGAAAGCGGGAGCTGAGACCCAGTACTTC. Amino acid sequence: CSAKAGAETQYF.